Listed below are T cell receptor beta chains from one sample, sequenced in a study of PD-L1 blockade in urothelial cancer. Here immunoSEQ multiplex PCR was the method, and the copy in TCRdb shows in-frame clones only, minus some. The sample contains 11,000 to 15,000 clones, roughly 90% of which appear only once. The sample was PBMCs, taken around atezolizumab (anti-PD-L1) treatment. Receptor source: a man aged 65-85 years with urothelial cancer. Each CDR3 is given with its conserved first and last residue. The D gene is left open where the match is weak. Clone size is stated in some rows and not others, as once, few, many or a class when expanded.

j_gene | d_gene | abundance | v_gene | CDR3nt | CDR3aa
TRBJ2-5 | TRBD1 | few | TRBV11-2 | TGTGCCAGCAGCCTGGACAGGATGGGGGAGACCCAGTACTTC | CASSLDRMGETQYF
TRBJ1-5 | TRBD1 | . | TRBV5-8 | TGTGCCAGCAGCTTGGCCGGGGGACAGGGATACGGACAGCCCCAGCATTTT | CASSLAGGQGYGQPQHF
TRBJ1-4 | . | . | TRBV6-6 | TGTGCCAGCAGTAGAGCGGACAGAGGAAATGAAAAACTGTTTTTT | CASSRADRGNEKLFF
TRBJ2-7 | TRBD1 | . | TRBV27 | TGTGCCAGCAGTCCAGGGGACAGGACCTACGAGCAGTACTTC | CASSPGDRTYEQYF
TRBJ2-1 | . | . | TRBV5-4 | TGTGCCAGCAGCCCCCGCCCGGGGTCGGCCCACAATGAGCAGTTCTTC | CASSPRPGSAHNEQFF
TRBJ2-7 | TRBD2 | . | TRBV5-4 | TGTGCCAGCAGCTTGGATTGGACTAGCGGATCCGAGCAGTACTTC | CASSLDWTSGSEQYF
TRBJ2-6 | TRBD2 | . | TRBV12-5 | TGTGCTAGTGGTTCGATCGCCTATGCGGGGGTGTCTGGGGCCAACGTCCTGACTTTC | CASGSIAYAGVSGANVLTF
TRBJ1-4 | TRBD1 | . | TRBV7-9 | TGTGCCAGCAGCCAGGGACAGAGTAATGAAAAACTGTTTTTT | CASSQGQSNEKLFF
TRBJ2-5 | TRBD2 | . | TRBV5-4 | TGTGCCAGCACCGGGGGGGCCCGGGAGACCCAGTACTTC | CASTGGARETQYF
TRBJ1-1 | . | once | TRBV6-5 | TGTGCCAGCAGGTTGGGCGGGCAGGCCACTGAAGCTTTCTTT | CASRLGGQATEAFF
TRBJ2-7 | TRBD2 | few | TRBV10-1 | TGCGCCAGCAGTGAGTCCGCGGGGGTAGGTCGCGAGCAGTACTTC | CASSESAGVGREQYF
TRBJ2-7 | . | few | TRBV2 | TGTGCCAGCAGTGTCAATAGCAGGGTTGGCTCCGAGCAGTACTTC | CASSVNSRVGSEQYF
TRBJ1-6 | . | . | TRBV28 | TGTGCCAGCAGTTTGACTCATTCACCCCTCCACTTT | CASSLTHSPLHF
TRBJ1-5 | . | once | TRBV4-1 | TGCGCCAGCAGCCAAGAGGGGGACACCAATAGCAATCAGCCCCAGCATTTT | CASSQEGDTNSNQPQHF
TRBJ1-5 | . | once | TRBV6-5 | TGTGCCAGCAGCAGGGGATTCGGCAATCAGCCCCAGCATTTT | CASSRGFGNQPQHF
TRBJ1-4 | . | . | TRBV2 | TGTGCCAGCAGTGAAAGGTTAATACAGGGAATTAATGAAAAACTGTTTTTT | CASSERLIQGINEKLFF
TRBJ2-3 | . | . | TRBV2 | TGTGCCAGCAGTGTACTTATTTCCGTGAATACGCAGTATTTT | CASSVLISVNTQYF
TRBJ2-7 | TRBD1 | . | TRBV27 | TGTGCCAGCAGTAGCCAACAGGGGGCTGGCGAGCAGTACTTC | CASSSQQGAGEQYF
TRBJ1-6 | . | . | TRBV30 | TGTGCCTGGAGTACACACGCTCTTTCACCCCTCCACTTT | CAWSTHALSPLHF
TRBJ1-3 | . | . | TRBV18 | TGTGCCAGCTCACCACCGGGCAGGGTTGAAAACACCATATATTTT | CASSPPGRVENTIYF
TRBJ1-3 | . | . | TRBV13 | TGTGCCAGCAGCTTAGGGAATACAGGCTCTGGAAACACCATATATTTT | CASSLGNTGSGNTIYF
TRBJ2-2 | TRBD2 | . | TRBV27 | TGTGCCAGCAGCTTTATTCTAGCGGGGGAGAACACCGGGGAGCTGTTTTTT | CASSFILAGENTGELFF
TRBJ1-4 | . | . | TRBV7-9 | TGTGCCAGCAGCTTGCAGGAGGTGAGGTGGAGGACAACTAATGAAAAACTGTTTTTT | CASSLQEVRWRTTNEKLFF
TRBJ2-6 | . | once | TRBV7-2 | TGTGCCAGCAGCCGAGGGGGGGCTCAGGCCAACGTCCTGACTTTC | CASSRGGAQANVLTF
TRBJ2-3 | . | once | TRBV6-6 | TGTGCCAGCAGTTCTCCCACGGGGGTCACAGATACGCAGTATTTT | CASSSPTGVTDTQYF
TRBJ1-6 | . | . | TRBV5-5 | TGTGCCAGCAGCTGGACAGAAAATTCACCCCTCCACTTT | CASSWTENSPLHF
TRBJ2-4 | . | . | TRBV6-4 | TGTGCCAGCAGCCAGGCTACAGGGACCATTCAGTACTTC | CASSQATGTIQYF
TRBJ2-7 | . | . | TRBV7-9 | TGTGCCAGCAGCTTATCTAGTCTCCTCTACGAGCAGTACTTC | CASSLSSLLYEQYF
TRBJ2-1 | TRBD1 | . | TRBV5-1 | TGCGCCAGCAGCCAACAGGGGAGCAATGAGCAGTTCTTC | CASSQQGSNEQFF
TRBJ1-1 | . | . | TRBV30 | TGTGCCGCCGCTCGCGGGGAGGGGACTGAAGCTTTCTTT | CAAARGEGTEAFF
TRBJ1-5 | . | . | TRBV27 | TGTGCCAGCAGTTTAAGGAGGGTTCCTCCATATAGCAATCAGCCCCAGCATTTT | CASSLRRVPPYSNQPQHF
TRBJ1-5 | . | . | TRBV10-3 | TGTGCCAGCAGTTACAAGGGGGTTAGCAATCAGCCCCAGCATTTT | CASSYKGVSNQPQHF
TRBJ2-7 | TRBD1 | once | TRBV6-5 | TGTGCCAGCAGTTCCCCGGGACAGGGAATATACGAGCAGTACTTC | CASSSPGQGIYEQYF
TRBJ1-4 | . | . | TRBV2 | TGTGCCAGCAGTTGGTCCCTGGTCGCAGGGGCTAATGAAAAACTGTTTTTT | CASSWSLVAGANEKLFF
TRBJ2-7 | . | . | TRBV5-4 | TGTGCCAGCAGCTTGGATACGGGAAGCTCCTACGAGCAGTACTTC | CASSLDTGSSYEQYF
TRBJ1-1 | . | . | TRBV7-8 | TGTGCCAGCAGCTTAGGCGGTGCGCCGAACACTGAAGCTTTCTTT | CASSLGGAPNTEAFF
TRBJ1-3 | . | . | TRBV6-1 | TGTGCCAGCAGTGAACAATCAAGGAGGGCTGGAGGAAACACCATATATTTT | CASSEQSRRAGGNTIYF
TRBJ1-6 | . | . | TRBV6-5 | TGTGCCAGCAGCCCGACATGGAGGGATTCACCCCTCCACTTT | CASSPTWRDSPLHF
TRBJ1-1 | TRBD1 | . | TRBV2 | TGTGCCAGCATCCGGACAGGGAGGAACACTGAAGCTTTCTTT | CASIRTGRNTEAFF
TRBJ2-7 | . | . | TRBV7-8 | TGTGCCAGCAGCTTAGACGGGTGGCAACCGACCTACGAGCAGTACTTC | CASSLDGWQPTYEQYF
TRBJ2-2 | . | . | TRBV19 | TGTGCCAGTTGGGGGACACCGAACACCGGGGAGCTGTTTTTT | CASWGTPNTGELFF
TRBJ2-3 | . | . | TRBV10-2 | TGCGCCAGCAGTGATTACGGACACAAAAAAGCAGATACGCAGTATTTT | CASSDYGHKKADTQYF
TRBJ2-6 | . | . | TRBV5-1 | TGCGCCAGCAGCTTGTTGGCAGGGGAAAGCTCTGGGGCCAACGTCCTGACTTTC | CASSLLAGESSGANVLTF
TRBJ2-7 | . | . | TRBV6-6 | TGTGCCAGCAGTTACTCCCAGCGAGGAGGGTACGAGCAGTACTTC | CASSYSQRGGYEQYF
TRBJ1-1 | TRBD1 | . | TRBV5-1 | TGCGCCAGCAGCTTAGGACAGGGGCACCTGGGGTCTGAAGCTTTCTTT | CASSLGQGHLGSEAFF
TRBJ2-1 | TRBD2 | few | TRBV2 | TGTGCCAGCAGTGATGGACTAGCGGGGGCCAAGGAGCAGTTCTTC | CASSDGLAGAKEQFF
TRBJ2-7 | TRBD1 | . | TRBV18 | TGTGCCAGCTCACCAGGACAGGGATGGTTGCAGAGCTCCTACGAGCAGTACTTC | CASSPGQGWLQSSYEQYF
TRBJ2-3 | TRBD1 | . | TRBV5-4 | TGTGCCAGCAGCTTGGGGTTAGGGGGCTCGGGCACAGATACGCAGTATTTT | CASSLGLGGSGTDTQYF
TRBJ2-5 | TRBD1 | few | TRBV5-6 | TGTGCCAGCAGCCCCCTCGGACAGGGCCAAGAGACCCAGTACTTC | CASSPLGQGQETQYF